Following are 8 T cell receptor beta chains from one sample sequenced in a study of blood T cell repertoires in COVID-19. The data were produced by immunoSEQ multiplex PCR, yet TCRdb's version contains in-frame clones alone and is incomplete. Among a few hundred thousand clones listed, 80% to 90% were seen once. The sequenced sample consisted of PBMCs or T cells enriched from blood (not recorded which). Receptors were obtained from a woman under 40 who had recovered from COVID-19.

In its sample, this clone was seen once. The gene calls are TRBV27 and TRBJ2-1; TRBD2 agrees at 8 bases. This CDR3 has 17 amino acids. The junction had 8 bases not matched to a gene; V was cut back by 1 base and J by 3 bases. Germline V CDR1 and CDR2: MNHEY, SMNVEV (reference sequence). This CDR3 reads CASSLLSTSGLYNEQFF. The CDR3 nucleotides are TGTGCCAGCAGTTTATTGTCTACTAGCGGACTCTACAATGAGCAGTTCTTC.

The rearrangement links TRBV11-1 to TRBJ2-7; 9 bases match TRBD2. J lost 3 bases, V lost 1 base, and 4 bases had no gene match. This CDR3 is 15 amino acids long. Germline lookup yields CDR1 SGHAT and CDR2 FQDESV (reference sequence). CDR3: CASSLGASGNYEQYF. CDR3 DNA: TGTGCCAGCAGCTTAGGGGCTAGCGGGAACTACGAGCAGTACTTC.

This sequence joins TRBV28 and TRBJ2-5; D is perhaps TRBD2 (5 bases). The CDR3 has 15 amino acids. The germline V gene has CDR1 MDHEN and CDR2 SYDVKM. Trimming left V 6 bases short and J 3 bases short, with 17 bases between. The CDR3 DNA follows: TGTGCCAGCAGCGGAGGAAGTGCCGGCAAAGAGACCCAGTACTTC. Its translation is CASSGGSAGKETQYF.

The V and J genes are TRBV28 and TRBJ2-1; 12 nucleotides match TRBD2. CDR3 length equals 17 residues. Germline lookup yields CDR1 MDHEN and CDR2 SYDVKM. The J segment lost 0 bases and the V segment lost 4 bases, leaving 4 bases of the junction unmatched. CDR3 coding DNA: TGTGCCAGCAGTTCCTCTAGCGGGAGGGCCTCCTACAATGAGCAGTTCTTC. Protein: CASSSSSGRASYNEQFF.

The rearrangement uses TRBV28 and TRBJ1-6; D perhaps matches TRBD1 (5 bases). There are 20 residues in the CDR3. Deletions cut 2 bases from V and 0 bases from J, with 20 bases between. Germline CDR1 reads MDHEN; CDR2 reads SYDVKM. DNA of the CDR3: TGTGCCAGCAGTTTAAGCTCTACTGGGGGGTACCGCTCCTATAATTCACCCCTCCACTTT. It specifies CASSLSSTGGYRSYNSPLHF.

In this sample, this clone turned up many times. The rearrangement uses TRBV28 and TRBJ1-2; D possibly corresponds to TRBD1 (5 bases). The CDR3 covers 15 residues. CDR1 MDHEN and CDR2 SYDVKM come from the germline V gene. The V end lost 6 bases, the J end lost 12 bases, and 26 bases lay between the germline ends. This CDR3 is CASSPPLLRPRVDTF. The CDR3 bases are TGTGCCAGCAGCCCCCCCCTCCTTCGTCCCAGGGTGGACACCTTC.

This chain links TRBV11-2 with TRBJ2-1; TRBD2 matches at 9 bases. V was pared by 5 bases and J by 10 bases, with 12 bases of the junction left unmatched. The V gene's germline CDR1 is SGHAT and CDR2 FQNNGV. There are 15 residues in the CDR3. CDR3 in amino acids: CASSRSGTSLKEQFF. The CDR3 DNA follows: TGTGCCAGCAGCAGAAGCGGGACTAGCCTCAAGGAGCAGTTCTTC.

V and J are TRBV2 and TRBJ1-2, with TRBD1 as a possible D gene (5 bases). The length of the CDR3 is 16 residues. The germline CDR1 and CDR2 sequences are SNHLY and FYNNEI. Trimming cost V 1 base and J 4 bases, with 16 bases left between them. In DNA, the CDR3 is TGTGCCAGCAGTGAAGATAGGGTGCCAGGGCTCTATGGCTACACCTTC. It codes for CASSEDRVPGLYGYTF.